This TCR beta chain derives from a study of early T cells in non-severe SARS-CoV-2 infection. Study-wide context: Chains were not paired, and sequencing was done on bulk RNA from unsorted whole blood. Findings and limits, study-wide: Clonotype matching in VDJdb favored anti-spike CD8 responses and did not capture private and CD4 specificities.

CDR1 is SGHRS, CDR2 YFSETQ, per germline. V lost 0 bases and J 1 base, leaving 8 bases between the germline ends. This CDR3 is built from 15 residues. Points on this clonotype: Antigen: not known.

Attachment of unique molecular identifiers to individual cDNA molecules was performed. TCRdb re-called the 5' RACE reads with MiXCR, one entry per CDR3 protein. This table has about 97,000 distinct CDR3 sequences, approximately 11% appearing once. The chain uses TRBV5-1 and TRBJ2-4; no reliable D call. The TCR comes from an adult who was a healthcare worker with PCR-confirmed SARS-CoV-2 infection or an uninfected control (not recorded which). The sequenced sample was whole blood, obtained at baseline. This CDR3 is CASSLGVRAKNIQYF. CDR3 nucleotide sequence: TGCGCCAGCAGCTTGGGAGTCCGGGCCAAAAACATTCAGTACTTC.